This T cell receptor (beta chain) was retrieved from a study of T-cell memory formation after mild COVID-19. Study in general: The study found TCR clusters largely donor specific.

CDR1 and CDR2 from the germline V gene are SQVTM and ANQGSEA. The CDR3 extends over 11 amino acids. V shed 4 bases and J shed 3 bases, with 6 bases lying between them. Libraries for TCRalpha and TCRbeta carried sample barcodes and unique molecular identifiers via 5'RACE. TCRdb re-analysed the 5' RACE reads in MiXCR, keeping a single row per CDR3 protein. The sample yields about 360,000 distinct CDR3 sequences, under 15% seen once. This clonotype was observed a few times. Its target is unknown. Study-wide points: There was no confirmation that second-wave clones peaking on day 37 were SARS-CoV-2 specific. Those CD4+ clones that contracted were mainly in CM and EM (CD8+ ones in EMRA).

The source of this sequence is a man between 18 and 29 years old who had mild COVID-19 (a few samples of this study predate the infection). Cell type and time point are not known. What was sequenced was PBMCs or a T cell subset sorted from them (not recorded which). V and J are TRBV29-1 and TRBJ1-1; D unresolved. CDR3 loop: CSVVLHTEAFF. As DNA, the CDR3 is TGCAGCGTTGTTCTTCACACTGAAGCTTTCTTT.